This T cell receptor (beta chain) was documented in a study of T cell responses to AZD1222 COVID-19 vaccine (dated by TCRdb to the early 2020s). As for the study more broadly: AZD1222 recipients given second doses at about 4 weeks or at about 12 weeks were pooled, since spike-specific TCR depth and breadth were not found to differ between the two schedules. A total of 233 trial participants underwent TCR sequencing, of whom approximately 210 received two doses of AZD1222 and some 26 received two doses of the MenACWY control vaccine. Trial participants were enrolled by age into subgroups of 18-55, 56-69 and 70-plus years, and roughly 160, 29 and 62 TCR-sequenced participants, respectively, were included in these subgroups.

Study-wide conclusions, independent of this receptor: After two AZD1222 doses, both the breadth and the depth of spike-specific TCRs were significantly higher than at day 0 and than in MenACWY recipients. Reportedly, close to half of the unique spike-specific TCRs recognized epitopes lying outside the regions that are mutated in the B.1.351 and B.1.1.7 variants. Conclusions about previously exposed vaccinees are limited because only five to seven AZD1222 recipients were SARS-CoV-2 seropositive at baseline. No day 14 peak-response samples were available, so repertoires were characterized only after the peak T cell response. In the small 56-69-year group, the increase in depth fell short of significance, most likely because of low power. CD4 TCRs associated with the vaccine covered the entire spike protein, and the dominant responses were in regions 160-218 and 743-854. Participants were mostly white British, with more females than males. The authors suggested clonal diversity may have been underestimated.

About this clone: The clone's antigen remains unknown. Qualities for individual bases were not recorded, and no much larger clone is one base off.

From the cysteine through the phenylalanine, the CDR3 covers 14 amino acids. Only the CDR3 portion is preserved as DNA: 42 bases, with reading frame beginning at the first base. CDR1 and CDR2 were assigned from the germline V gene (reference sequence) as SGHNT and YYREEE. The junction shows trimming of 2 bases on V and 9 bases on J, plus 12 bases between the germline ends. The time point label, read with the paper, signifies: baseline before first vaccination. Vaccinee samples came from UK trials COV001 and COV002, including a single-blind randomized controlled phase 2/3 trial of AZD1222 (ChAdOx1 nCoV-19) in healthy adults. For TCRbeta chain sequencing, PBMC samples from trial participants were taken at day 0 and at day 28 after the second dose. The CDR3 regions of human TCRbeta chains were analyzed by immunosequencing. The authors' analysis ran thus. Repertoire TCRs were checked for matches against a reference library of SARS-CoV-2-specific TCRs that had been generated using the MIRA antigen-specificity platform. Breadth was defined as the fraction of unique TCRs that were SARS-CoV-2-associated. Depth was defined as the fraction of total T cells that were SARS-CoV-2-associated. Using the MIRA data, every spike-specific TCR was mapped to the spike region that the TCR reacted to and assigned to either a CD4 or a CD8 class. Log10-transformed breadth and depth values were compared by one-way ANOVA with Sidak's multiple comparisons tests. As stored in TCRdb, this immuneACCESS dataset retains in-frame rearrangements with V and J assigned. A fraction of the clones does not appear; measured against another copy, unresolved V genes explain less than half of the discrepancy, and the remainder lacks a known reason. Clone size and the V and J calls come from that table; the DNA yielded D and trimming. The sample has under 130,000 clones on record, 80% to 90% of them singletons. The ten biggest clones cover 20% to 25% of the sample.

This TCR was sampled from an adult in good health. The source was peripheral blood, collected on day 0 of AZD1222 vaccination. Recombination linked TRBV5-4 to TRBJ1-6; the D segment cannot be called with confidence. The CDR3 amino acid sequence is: CASSFLNPGSPLHF. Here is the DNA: TGTGCCAGCAGCTTTCTTAATCCCGGTTCACCCCTCCACTTT.